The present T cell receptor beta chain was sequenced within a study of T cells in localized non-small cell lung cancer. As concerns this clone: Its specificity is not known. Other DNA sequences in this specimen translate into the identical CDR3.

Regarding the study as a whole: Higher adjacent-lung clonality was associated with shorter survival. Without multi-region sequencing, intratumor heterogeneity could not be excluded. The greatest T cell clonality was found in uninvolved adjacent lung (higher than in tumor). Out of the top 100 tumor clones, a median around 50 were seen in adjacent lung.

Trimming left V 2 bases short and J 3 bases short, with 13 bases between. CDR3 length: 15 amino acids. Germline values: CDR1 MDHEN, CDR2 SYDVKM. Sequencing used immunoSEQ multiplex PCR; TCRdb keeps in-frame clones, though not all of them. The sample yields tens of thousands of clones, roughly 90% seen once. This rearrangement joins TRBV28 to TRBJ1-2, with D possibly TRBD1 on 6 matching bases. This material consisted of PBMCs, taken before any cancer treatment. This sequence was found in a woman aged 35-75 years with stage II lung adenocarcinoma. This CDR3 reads CASSLGGGYYYGYTF. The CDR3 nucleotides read TGTGCCAGCAGTTTAGGAGGGGGATACTACTATGGCTACACCTTC.